The T cell receptor (beta chain) described here comes from a study of identical twins. TCRdb fed the 5' RACE reads into MiXCR, producing one record per CDR3 protein. There are hundreds of thousands of distinct CDR3 sequences in the sample; 8.6% occur only once, and approximately 0.96% lies in the top ten. In this sample, this clonotype turned up many times. This sample was also put to use in a study of yellow fever vaccine responses in identical twins. That work states: Each twin's T cell response to the vaccine was reported to look partly convergent and partly personalized.

The sequence was obtained from a woman aged 18-35 years in good health. The sequenced sample was PBMCs.

The CDR3 DNA reads TGTGCCATCAGTGACACCTACGAGCAGTACTTC. Its protein is CAISDTYEQYF. V gene TRBV10-3 combines with J gene TRBJ2-7; no reliable D call. V lost 3 bases, J lost 2 bases, and 2 bases lay in between. Germline V gene data show CDR1 as ENHRY and CDR2 as SYGVKD. The CDR3 runs 11 residues.